The sample holds one count of the clone carrying this T cell receptor (beta chain). Antigen unknown. Germline V gene data show CDR1 as SGHNT and CDR2 as YYREEE (reference sequence). This CDR3 contains 16 residues. V lost 3 bases, J lost 2 bases, and 17 bases lay in between. This specimen comes from a study of tumor-infiltrating lymphocytes in primary liver carcinoma. Study-level findings and limits: The study found a significantly higher top-250-clone fraction in tumors than in blood (p = 0.039).

A primer in the constant region served to generate TCR beta cDNA from roughly 450 ng of total RNA. Each TCR beta library was derived from three nested multiplex PCR rounds that employed slightly modified ARM-PCR. Running approximately 10 cycles apiece, the first two PCR rounds relied on TRBV1-TRBV30 forward primers together with a C-beta reverse primer. TCRdb fed the multiplex PCR reads into MiXCR, producing one record per CDR3 protein. The sample holds hundreds of thousands of distinct CDR3 sequences, over 55% seen once. The blood RNA (from unsorted whole blood) was obtained, and germline DNA was also extracted.

The source is a middle-aged man with primary liver carcinoma and hepatitis B virus infection. The J gene is TRBJ1-1, the V gene TRBV5-4; D remains ambiguous. The sample taken for sequencing was peripheral blood. The CDR3 spells CASSWRPGGENTEAFF. The CDR3 region has the DNA TGTGCCAGCAGCTGGAGACCGGGAGGCGAAAACACTGAAGCTTTCTTT.